This T cell receptor (beta chain) was sequenced in a study of blood T cells in healthy people across ages. Findings of the study overall: Diversity was higher, and naive CD4+ cells more numerous, in long-lived donors than in aged donors.

Primers used in a second PCR of about 7 to 12 cycles were a sample-barcoded 5' primer and a J-beta primer mix. Each of the cDNA molecules was tagged by a template-switch adaptor with 12 random nucleotides. Via MiXCR, TCRdb re-called the 5' RACE reads, giving one row per CDR3 protein. The sample contains 800,000 or so distinct CDR3 sequences, 62% of which appear only once. Comment on this clonotype: Its antigen is still unknown.

Samples each yielded at least 5 micrograms of total RNA. This TCR came from a man aged 25-40 years in good health. The sequenced material came from blood.

CDR3 region: CASSTNPSAKNIQYF. The CDR3 nucleotides read TGTGCCAGCAGTACGAATCCATCTGCCAAAAACATTCAGTACTTC. The rearrangement uses TRBV28 and TRBJ2-4; D is uncertain. The germline gives CDR1 MDHEN, CDR2 SYDVKM. V was shortened by 5 bases and J by 1 base, with 12 bases between the two germline ends. This CDR3 comprises 15 residues.